These 14 T cell receptor beta chains were sequenced from one sample in a study of technical replicates of blood from several donors. The assay was immunoSEQ multiplex PCR, and TCRdb's table has in-frame clones only and misses some. The profile shows 75,000 to 100,000 clones, about 95% of them singletons. Sequencing was performed on T cells isolated from PBMCs. The receptors were gathered from a human donor in good health.

This chain joins TRBV2 and TRBJ1-3; D is possibly TRBD1 (5 bases). Germline CDR1 reads SNHLY; CDR2 reads FYNNEI. CDR3 length: 15 amino acids. V was cut by 6 bases and J by 0 bases, with 12 bases left in between. This CDR3 reads CASSEDTISGNTIYF. Here the CDR3 DNA reads TGTGCCAGCAGCGAGGACACAATCTCTGGAAACACCATATATTTT.

The genes are TRBV15 and TRBJ2-1; possibly TRBD2 for D (6 bases). The CDR3 covers 14 residues. CDR1 LNHNV and CDR2 YYDKDF come from the germline V gene (reference sequence). Between the trimmed V and J ends, which lost 3 bases and 5 bases, there was a span of 11 bases. The CDR3 bases are TGTGCCACCAGCAGGGGGGGAGGAGACAATGAGCAGTTCTTC. Residues: CATSRGGGDNEQFF.

This clone was picked up a small number of times. The chain is built from TRBV7-3 and TRBJ1-4; possible D gene TRBD1, 6 bases. The CDR3 runs 15 residues. Germline V gene sequence: CDR1 SGHTA, CDR2 FQGTGA. V was pared by 3 bases and J by 10 bases, with 18 bases between. The CDR3 sequence is CASSFPRGAYGKLFF. The CDR3 coding sequence is TGTGCCAGCAGCTTCCCTCGGGGGGCTTATGGAAAACTGTTTTTT. Full variable domain (missing parts from reference TRBV7-3 and TRBJ1-4): GAGVSQTPSNKVTEKGKYVELRCDPISGHTALYWYRQSLGQGPEFLIYFQGTGAADDSGLPNDRFFAVRPEGSVSTLKIQRTERGDSAVYLCASSFPRGAYGKLFFGSGTQLSVL.

The V gene is TRBV11-3, the J gene TRBJ2-1; TRBD1 aligns across 7 bases. Trimming at V came to 10 bases and at J to 5 bases, leaving 8 bases not matched to a gene. The CDR3 has 13 amino acids. CDR1 is SGHNT, CDR2 YENEEA, per germline. CDR3 region: CATKTGIHNEQFF. The CDR3, as DNA: TGTGCCACCAAGACAGGGATCCACAATGAGCAGTTCTTC.

V is TRBV19 and J is TRBJ1-2, with 7 bases fitting TRBD1. Germline trimming cut 2 bases from V and 5 bases from J; bases unmatched to any gene: 2. CDR3 length: 13 amino acids. Germline lookup yields CDR1 LNHDA and CDR2 SQIVND (reference sequence). CDR3 nucleotide sequence: TGTGCCAGTAGTATACGGACAGGATATGGCTACACCTTC. This gives the protein CASSIRTGYGYTF.

The chain recombines TRBV11-2 with TRBJ1-2; tentatively, D is TRBD1 (5 bases). CDR1 SGHAT and CDR2 FQNNGV come from the germline V gene. Trimming shortened V by 0 bases and J by 5 bases, and 19 bases separated the two germline ends. The CDR3 runs to 17 residues. The CDR3 sequence is CASSLDRDRLGRYGYTF. The DNA for the CDR3 is TGTGCCAGCAGCTTAGACCGCGACAGACTTGGCCGATATGGCTACACCTTC.

The chain carries TRBV6-1 and TRBJ1-5, with TRBD1 matching 7 bases. Germline V gene sequence: CDR1 MNHNS, CDR2 SASEGT. The ends lost 5 bases at V and 16 bases at J; junction bases unmatched: 5. This CDR3 is built from 10 residues. The CDR3 DNA is TGTGCCAGCAGTTACAGGGGCCAACATTTT. The encoded protein is CASSYRGQHF.

The J gene is TRBJ1-1, the V gene TRBV5-6; D might be TRBD1 (6 bases). The CDR3 loop spans 13 amino acids. The V and J ends lost 4 bases and 3 bases respectively, with 10 bases between them. Germline CDR1 is SGHDT and CDR2 is YYEEEE. CDR3 protein: CASSIGTYTEAFF. The DNA for the CDR3 is TGTGCCAGCAGCATAGGGACATACACTGAAGCTTTCTTT.

The chain links TRBV14 to TRBJ1-2; TRBD1 is a possible D gene (5 bases). This CDR3 region has 20 residues. Germline V gene lookup returns CDR1 SGHDN and CDR2 FVKESK. V was trimmed by 4 bases and J by 4 bases, leaving 31 bases between them. This CDR3 reads CASSRLPGGNRAGPSYGYTF. Written as DNA, the CDR3 is TGTGCCAGCAGCCGCCTACCTGGGGGGAATAGGGCAGGGCCTTCCTATGGCTACACCTTC.

The table lists this clone with a count of one. The chain has TRBV23-1 and TRBJ2-7; the match to TRBD1 covers 8 bases. TRBV23-1 is annotated as an ORF whose role is uncertain. This CDR3 region has 14 residues. V dropped 3 bases and J dropped 5; count of bases not matched to a gene: 6. Here the CDR3 DNA reads TGCGCCAGCAGTCATGGGGACAGGCGACACGAGCAGTACTTC. Its translation: CASSHGDRRHEQYF.

The chain uses TRBV27 and TRBJ2-5, with TRBD1 identical over 8 bases. Germline CDR1 MNHEY, CDR2 SMNVEV (reference sequence). Trimming cost V 4 bases and J 2 bases; bases outside gene matches: 6. The CDR3 extends over 15 amino acids. CDR3 DNA sequence: TGTGCCAGCAGTTATTGGACAGGGTCACAAGAGACCCAGTACTTC. This translates into CASSYWTGSQETQYF.

The rearrangement uses TRBV9 and TRBJ2-5; 8 bases agree with TRBD2. The CDR3 extends over 14 amino acids. Trimming cost V 4 bases and J 2 bases; bases outside gene matches: 4. Germline V gives CDR1 SGDLS, CDR2 YYNGEE. CDR3 region: CASSLSGGQETQYF. The CDR3 bases are TGTGCCAGCAGCCTGAGCGGGGGACAAGAGACCCAGTACTTC. Variable domain in full (rest from reference TRBV9 and TRBJ2-5): DSGVTQTPKHLITATGQRVTLRCSPRSGDLSVYWYQQSLDQGLQFLIQYYNGEERAKGNILERFSAQQFPDLHSELNLSSLELGDSALYFCASSLSGGQETQYFGPGTRLLVL.

The gene calls are TRBV27 and TRBJ2-7, with 12 bases that match TRBD2. The V segment lost 5 bases and the J segment 3 bases; nucleotides outside the gene matches: 8. Germline CDR1 is MNHEY and CDR2 is SMNVEV (reference sequence). The CDR3 spans 16 residues. The CDR3 here is CASSPQLAGGLYEQYF. The CDR3, as DNA: TGTGCCAGCAGTCCTCAACTAGCGGGAGGACTCTACGAGCAGTACTTC.

The CDR3 sequence is CASSLDPSAYNEQFF. The CDR3 DNA follows: TGTGCCAGCAGCTTAGACCCTAGCGCCTACAATGAGCAGTTCTTC. The rearrangement joins TRBV7-2 to TRBJ2-1, with D perhaps matching TRBD2 (6 bases). CDR1 and CDR2 from the germline V gene are SGHTA and FQGNSA. V was cut by 1 base and J by 2 bases, with 9 bases left in between. The CDR3 has 15 amino acids.